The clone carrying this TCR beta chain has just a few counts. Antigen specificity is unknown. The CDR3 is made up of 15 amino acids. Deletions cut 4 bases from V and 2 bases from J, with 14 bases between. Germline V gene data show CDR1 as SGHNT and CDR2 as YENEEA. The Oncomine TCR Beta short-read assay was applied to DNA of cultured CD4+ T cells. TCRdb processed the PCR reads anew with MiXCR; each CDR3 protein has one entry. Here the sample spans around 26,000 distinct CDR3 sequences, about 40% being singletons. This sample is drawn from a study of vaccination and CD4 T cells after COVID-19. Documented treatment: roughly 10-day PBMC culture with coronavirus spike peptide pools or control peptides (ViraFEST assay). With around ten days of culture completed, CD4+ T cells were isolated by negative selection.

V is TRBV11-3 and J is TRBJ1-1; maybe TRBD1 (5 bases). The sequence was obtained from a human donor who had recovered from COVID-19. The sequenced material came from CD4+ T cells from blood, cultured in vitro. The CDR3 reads CASSSPRRANTEAFF. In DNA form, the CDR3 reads TGTGCCAGCAGCTCCCCCCGCAGGGCCAACACTGAAGCTTTCTTT.